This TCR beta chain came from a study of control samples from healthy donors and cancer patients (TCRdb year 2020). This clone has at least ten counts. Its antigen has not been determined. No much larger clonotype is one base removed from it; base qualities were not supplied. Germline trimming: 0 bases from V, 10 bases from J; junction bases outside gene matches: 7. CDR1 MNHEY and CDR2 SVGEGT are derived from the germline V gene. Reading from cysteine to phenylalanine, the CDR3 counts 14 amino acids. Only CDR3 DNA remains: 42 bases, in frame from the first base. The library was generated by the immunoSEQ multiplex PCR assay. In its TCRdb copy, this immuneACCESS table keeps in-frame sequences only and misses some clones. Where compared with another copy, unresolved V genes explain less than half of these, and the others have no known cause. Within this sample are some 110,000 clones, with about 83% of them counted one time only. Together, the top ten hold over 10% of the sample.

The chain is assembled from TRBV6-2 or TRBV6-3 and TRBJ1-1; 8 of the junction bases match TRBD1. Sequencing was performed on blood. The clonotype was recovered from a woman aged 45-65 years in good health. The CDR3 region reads CASSYSSQGAGAFF. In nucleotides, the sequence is TGTGCCAGCAGTTACTCGAGTCAGGGGGCAGGAGCTTTCTTT.